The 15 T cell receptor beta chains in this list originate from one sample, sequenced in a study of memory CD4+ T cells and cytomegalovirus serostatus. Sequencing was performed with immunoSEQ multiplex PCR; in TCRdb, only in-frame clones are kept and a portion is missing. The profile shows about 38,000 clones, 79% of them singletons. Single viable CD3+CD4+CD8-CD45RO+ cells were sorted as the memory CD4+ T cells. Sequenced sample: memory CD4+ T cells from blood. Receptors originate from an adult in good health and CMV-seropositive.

The CDR3 DNA follows: TGTGCCAGCAGTGAACTGAGGAGATGGGAGCTGTTTTTT. The encoded protein is CASSELRRWELFF. The V call is TRBV6-1, the J call TRBJ2-2; no definite D call. CDR1 MNHNS and CDR2 SASEGT come from the germline V gene. The CDR3 is 13 residues long. The V gene lost 2 bases and the J gene lost 9 bases, with 10 bases spanning the gap.

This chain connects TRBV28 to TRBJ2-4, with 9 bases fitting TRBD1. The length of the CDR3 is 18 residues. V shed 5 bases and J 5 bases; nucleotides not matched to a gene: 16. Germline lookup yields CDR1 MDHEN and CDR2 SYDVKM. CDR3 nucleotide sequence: TGTGCCAGCAGTCCCCGCCTGGGGACAGGGAGACGGGAAAACATTCAGTACTTC. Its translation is CASSPRLGTGRRENIQYF.

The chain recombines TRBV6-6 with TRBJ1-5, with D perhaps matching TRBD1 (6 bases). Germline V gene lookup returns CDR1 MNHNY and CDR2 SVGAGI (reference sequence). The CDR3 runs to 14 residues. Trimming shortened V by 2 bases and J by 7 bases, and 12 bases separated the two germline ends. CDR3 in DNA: TGTGCCAGCAGTTACACGTCAGGGGACCAGCCCCAGCATTTT. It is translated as CASSYTSGDQPQHF.

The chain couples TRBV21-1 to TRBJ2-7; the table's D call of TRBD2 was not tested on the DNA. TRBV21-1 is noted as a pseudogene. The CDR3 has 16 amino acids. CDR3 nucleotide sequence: TGTGCCAGCACCAGCGGGGGATTCAGGGGTCGCTACGAGCAGTACTTC. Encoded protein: CASTSGGFRGRYEQYF.

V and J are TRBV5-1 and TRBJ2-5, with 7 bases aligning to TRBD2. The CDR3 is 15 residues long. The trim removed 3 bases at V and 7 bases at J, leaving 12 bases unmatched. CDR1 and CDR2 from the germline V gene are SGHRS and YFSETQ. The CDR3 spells CASSSQGGVDGTQYF. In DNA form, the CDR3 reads TGCGCCAGCAGCTCCCAGGGAGGGGTTGATGGGACCCAGTACTTC.

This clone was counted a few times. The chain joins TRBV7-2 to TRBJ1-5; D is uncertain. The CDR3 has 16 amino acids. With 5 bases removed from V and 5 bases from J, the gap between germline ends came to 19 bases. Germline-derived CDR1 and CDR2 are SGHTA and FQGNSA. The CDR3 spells CASSLEVGRPDQPQHF. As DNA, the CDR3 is TGTGCCAGCAGCCTCGAGGTTGGGAGGCCTGATCAGCCCCAGCATTTT.

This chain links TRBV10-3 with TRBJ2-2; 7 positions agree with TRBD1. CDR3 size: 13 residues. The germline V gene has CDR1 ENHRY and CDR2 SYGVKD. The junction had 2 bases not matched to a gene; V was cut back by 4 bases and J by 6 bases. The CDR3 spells CAISVQGSGELFF. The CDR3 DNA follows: TGTGCCATCAGTGTACAGGGGTCCGGGGAGCTGTTTTTT.

CDR3 sequence reads: CASLEGSPGHTQYF. CDR3 coding DNA: TGTGCCAGCCTCGAGGGCTCCCCGGGGCATACGCAGTATTTT. V gene TRBV7-2 combines with J gene TRBJ2-3; D tentatively fits TRBD1 or TRBD2 (5 bases each). The CDR3 covers 14 residues. From germline, CDR1 is SGHTA and CDR2 FQGNSA. Trimming stripped 8 bases from V and 7 bases from J, with 19 bases between.

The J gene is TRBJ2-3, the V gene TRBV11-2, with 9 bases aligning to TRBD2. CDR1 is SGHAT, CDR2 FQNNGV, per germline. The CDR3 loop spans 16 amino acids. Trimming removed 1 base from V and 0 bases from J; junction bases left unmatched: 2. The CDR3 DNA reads TGTGCCAGCAGCTTAGGACTAGCGGAGAGCACAGATACGCAGTATTTT. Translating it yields CASSLGLAESTDTQYF.

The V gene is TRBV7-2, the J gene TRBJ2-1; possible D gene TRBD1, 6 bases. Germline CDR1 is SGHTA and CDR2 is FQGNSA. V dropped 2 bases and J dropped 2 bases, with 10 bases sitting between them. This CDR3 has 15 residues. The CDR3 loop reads CASSLQGHTYNEQFF. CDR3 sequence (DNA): TGTGCCAGCAGCTTACAGGGACACACCTACAATGAGCAGTTCTTC.

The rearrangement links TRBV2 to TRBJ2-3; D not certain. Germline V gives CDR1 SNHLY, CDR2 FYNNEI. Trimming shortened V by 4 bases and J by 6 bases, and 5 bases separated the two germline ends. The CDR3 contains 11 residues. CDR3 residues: CASSGADTQYF. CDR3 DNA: TGTGCCAGCAGTGGCGCCGATACGCAGTATTTT.

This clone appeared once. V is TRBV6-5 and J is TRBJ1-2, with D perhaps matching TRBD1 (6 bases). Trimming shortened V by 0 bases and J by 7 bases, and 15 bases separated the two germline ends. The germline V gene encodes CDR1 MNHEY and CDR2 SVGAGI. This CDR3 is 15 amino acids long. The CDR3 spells CASSYSGQLAGGYTF. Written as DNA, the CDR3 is TGTGCCAGCAGTTACTCGGGACAATTAGCGGGTGGCTACACCTTC.

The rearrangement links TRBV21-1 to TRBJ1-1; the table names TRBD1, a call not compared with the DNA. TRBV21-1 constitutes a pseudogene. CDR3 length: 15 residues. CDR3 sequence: CASSRWTGTNTEAFF. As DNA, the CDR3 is TGTGCCAGCAGCCGATGGACAGGGACGAACACTGAAGCTTTCTTT.

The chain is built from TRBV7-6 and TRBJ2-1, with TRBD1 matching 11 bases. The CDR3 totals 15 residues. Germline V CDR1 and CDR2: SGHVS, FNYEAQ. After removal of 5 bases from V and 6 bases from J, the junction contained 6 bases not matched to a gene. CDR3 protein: CASSRGQGALNEQFF. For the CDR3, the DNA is TGTGCCAGCAGCCGAGGACAGGGGGCTCTCAATGAGCAGTTCTTC.

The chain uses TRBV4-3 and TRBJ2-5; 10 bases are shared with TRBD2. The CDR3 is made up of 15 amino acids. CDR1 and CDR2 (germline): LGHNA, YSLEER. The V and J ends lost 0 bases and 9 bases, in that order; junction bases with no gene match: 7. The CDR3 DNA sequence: TGCGCCAGCAGCCAAGATGTGAGCGGGGGGGTTTCCCAGTACTTC. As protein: CASSQDVSGGVSQYF.